The next 27 T cell receptor beta chains were all read from a single sample in a study of T cells in Graves' hyperthyroidism and ophthalmopathy. RNA transcripts gave rise to amplified TCR beta CDR3 regions. First-round RT-PCR of the TCR CDR3 relied on the HTBI primer set. MiXCR was run by TCRdb on the multiplex PCR reads, yielding one entry per CDR3 protein. Of roughly 500,000 distinct CDR3 sequences in the sample, roughly 16% were seen once. Sequencing was carried out using blood. The origin of the receptors is a woman aged 30 to 39 with Graves' ophthalmopathy.

This clonotype has only a few counts. The rearrangement links TRBV5-1 to TRBJ2-1; D unclear. V dropped 4 bases and J dropped 5 bases, with 19 bases sitting between them. CDR1 and CDR2 from the germline V gene are SGHRS and YFSETQ. The CDR3 contains 16 residues. As DNA, the CDR3 is TGCGCCAGCAGCCCCGGTTGGGCATGGGGTAACAATGAGCAGTTCTTC. It encodes CASSPGWAWGNNEQFF. The complete variable domain, with remaining parts taken from reference TRBV5-1 and TRBJ2-1, reads KAGVTQTPRYLIKTRGQQVTLSCSPISGHRSVSWYQQTPGQGLQFLFEYFSETQRNKGNFPGRFSGRQFSNSRSEMNVSTLELGDSALYLCASSPGWAWGNNEQFFGPGTRLTVL.

This clonotype came up many times. The V gene is TRBV5-6, the J gene TRBJ2-7; D not resolved. CDR1 is SGHDT, CDR2 YYEEEE, per germline. The CDR3 sequence is 13 residues long. Trimming took off 4 bases at V and 3 bases at J, with 11 bases between the two ends. The CDR3 spells CASSLEHRYEQYF. In DNA, the CDR3 is TGTGCCAGCAGCCTCGAACACCGCTACGAGCAGTACTTC.

This clonotype was seen more than once but under ten times. The chain recombines TRBV19 with TRBJ2-2; D possibly uses TRBD1 or TRBD2 (5 bases each). Trimming removed 3 bases from V and 7 bases from J, with 9 bases in between. This CDR3 is 13 amino acids long. Germline CDR1 reads LNHDA; CDR2 reads SQIVND (reference sequence). The CDR3 reads CASSIGDGGELFF. In DNA form, the CDR3 reads TGTGCCAGTAGTATTGGGGACGGCGGGGAGCTGTTTTTT.

V gene TRBV5-8 combines with J gene TRBJ2-5; a possible D gene is TRBD1 (5 bases). V shed 1 base and J shed 1 base, with 11 bases lying between them. The V gene's germline CDR1 is SGHTS and CDR2 YDEGEE. This CDR3 is 15 amino acids long. The DNA for the CDR3 is TGTGCCAGCAGCTTGAAGGGCAGGGTCCAAGAGACCCAGTACTTC. This translates into CASSLKGRVQETQYF.

This chain connects TRBV19 to TRBJ1-1, with D possibly TRBD1 on 6 matching bases. This CDR3 is 13 amino acids long. V was pared by 9 bases and J by 6 bases, with 17 bases between. CDR1 and CDR2 from the germline V gene are LNHDA and SQIVND (reference sequence). The DNA of the CDR3 is TGTGCCAGCGGGCACAGGGATAGTGCTGAAGCTTTCTTT. As protein: CASGHRDSAEAFF.

The V call is TRBV20-1, the J call TRBJ2-5, with 10 bases aligning to TRBD2. The germline CDR1 and CDR2 sequences are DFQATT and SNEGSKA (reference sequence). The CDR3 spans 12 residues. Losses at the gene ends were 6 bases for V and 5 bases for J; bases not matched to a gene: 3. The CDR3 reads CSANSGRETQYF. In DNA form, the CDR3 reads TGCAGTGCGAATAGCGGGAGGGAGACCCAGTACTTC.

There are a few counts of this clonotype. This chain uses TRBV11-2 with TRBJ1-3, with a possible D match to TRBD1 (5 bases). This CDR3 region has 16 residues. The V and J ends lost 1 base and 0 bases respectively, with 10 bases between them. Germline V CDR1 and CDR2: SGHAT, FQNNGV. Here the CDR3 reads CASSLVGPYSGNTIYF. The DNA of the CDR3 is TGTGCCAGCAGCTTAGTGGGGCCATACTCTGGAAACACCATATATTTT. Together with reference TRBV11-2 and TRBJ1-3, the CDR3 gives the full variable domain: EAGVAQSPRYKIIEKRQSVAFWCNPISGHATLYWYQQILGQGPKLLIQFQNNGVVDDSQLPKDRFSAERLKGVDSTLKIQPAKLEDSAVYLCASSLVGPYSGNTIYFGEGSWLTVV.

CDR3 residues: CASGNRVVHNEQFF. CDR3 nucleotide sequence: TGTGCCAGCGGAAACCGGGTTGTCCACAATGAGCAGTTCTTC. This rearrangement joins TRBV5-4 to TRBJ2-1; D gene unclear. This CDR3 contains 14 residues. V was shortened by 7 bases and J by 5 bases, with 16 bases between the two germline ends. Germline V gene data show CDR1 as SGHNT and CDR2 as YYREEE (reference sequence).

This clonotype has only a few counts. The rearrangement links TRBV9 to TRBJ1-2, with TRBD1 identical over 10 bases. Germline CDR1 is SGDLS and CDR2 is YYNGEE. The CDR3 covers 13 residues. V was pared by 6 bases and J by 7 bases, with 6 bases of the junction left unmatched. CDR3 residues: CASTAGTGVGYTF. The CDR3 coding sequence is TGTGCCAGCACCGCCGGGACAGGGGTTGGCTACACCTTC.

On this clonotype itself: A much larger clone differs from this one at a single base, so this may be a read error. The chain employs TRBV20-1 and TRBJ2-7; maybe TRBD1 (6 bases). The tail of the sequence fits TRBJ2-1 better, so the J call may be wrong. The CDR3 has 12 amino acids. The germline CDR1 and CDR2 sequences are DFQATT and SNEGSKA (reference sequence). CDR3 in DNA: TGCAGTGCTAGAGGGACAGCCTACGAGCAGTTCTTC. Its translation is CSARGTAYEQFF.

The DNA of the CDR3 is TGCAGTGTCGCCGGGGGGGGGGCCTACGAGCAGTACTTC. Encoded protein: CSVAGGGAYEQYF. J is TRBJ2-7 and V is TRBV20-1, with 8 nucleotides matching TRBD2. Germline V lookup: CDR1 DFQATT, CDR2 SNEGSKA (reference sequence). This CDR3 has 13 residues. V lost 7 bases to trimming and J lost 2 bases; unmatched junction nucleotides: 7.

The chain couples TRBV24-1 to TRBJ2-3, with 10 bases identical to TRBD1. The CDR3 covers 16 residues. The V gene end was trimmed by 4 bases and the J gene end by 6 bases; junction bases not matched to a gene: 9. Germline V gene lookup returns CDR1 KGHDR and CDR2 SFDVKD. The CDR3: CATSDFTGTGVDTQYF. CDR3 coding DNA: TGTGCCACCAGTGACTTTACCGGGACAGGGGTCGATACGCAGTATTTT.

This clonotype was found many times. The chain carries TRBV6-2 or TRBV6-3 and TRBJ2-3, with 7 bases fitting TRBD2. Trimming at V came to 6 bases and at J to 1 base, leaving 7 bases not matched to a gene. Germline V gene sequence: CDR1 MNHEY, CDR2 SVGEGT. The CDR3 covers 15 residues. CDR3 in amino acids: CASSLTSERTDTQYF. The CDR3 DNA follows: TGTGCCAGCAGCCTCACTAGCGAGCGCACAGATACGCAGTATTTT.

This clonotype has at least ten counts. This chain connects TRBV9 to TRBJ2-7, with 11 positions matching TRBD1. Unmatched junction bases numbered 5, after V lost 7 bases and J lost 2 bases. CDR1 SGDLS and CDR2 YYNGEE come from the germline V gene. This CDR3 has 14 residues. Here the CDR3 DNA reads TGTGCCAGCTCACCGGGACAGGGGGCCTACGAGCAGTACTTC. It codes for CASSPGQGAYEQYF.

Comment on this clonotype: Being one base from a much bigger clone, this may be a read error. This chain connects TRBV7-2 to TRBJ2-7; tentative D call: TRBD2 (5 bases). Germline loops: CDR1 SGHTA, CDR2 FQGNSA. This CDR3 has 15 residues. The CDR3 region is CASSLRLARSYGQYF. CDR3 DNA: TGTGCCAGCAGCTTAAGGTTAGCGCGTTCCTACGGGCAGTACTTC.

The table lists this clonotype with many counts. This rearrangement joins TRBV11-2 to TRBJ1-1; D not certain. Trimming cost V 0 bases and J 3 bases, with 8 bases left between them. Germline CDR1 is SGHAT and CDR2 is FQNNGV. This CDR3 has 14 amino acids. The CDR3 DNA follows: TGTGCCAGCAGCTTAGATCCGGGCTACACTGAAGCTTTCTTT. Protein product: CASSLDPGYTEAFF.

The V call is TRBV24-1, the J call TRBJ2-3; the match to TRBD2 covers 11 bases. Germline V gene lookup returns CDR1 KGHDR and CDR2 SFDVKD. Germline trimming cut 3 bases from V and 3 bases from J; bases unmatched to any gene: 10. The CDR3 runs 18 residues. The CDR3 nucleotides read TGTGCCACCAGTGATACCGGAACTAGCGGGAGCGGAACAGATACGCAGTATTTT. As protein: CATSDTGTSGSGTDTQYF.

The table lists this clonotype with many counts. This sequence joins TRBV12-3 or TRBV12-4 and TRBJ2-2; a possible D gene is TRBD2 (5 bases). Trimming took off 7 bases at V and 7 bases at J, with 10 bases between the two ends. The CDR3 extends over 12 amino acids. CDR3 sequence reads: CASTGNGGELFF. CDR3 DNA sequence: TGTGCCAGCACGGGGAACGGCGGGGAGCTGTTTTTT.

This clonotype was detected many times. The chain is built from TRBV15 and TRBJ1-4; D remains ambiguous. This CDR3 has 16 residues. Germline V gives CDR1 LNHNV, CDR2 YYDKDF (reference sequence). V gave up 0 bases and J gave up 7 bases, with 15 bases separating them. CDR3 sequence reads: CATSRDSGWVREKLFF. The CDR3 DNA follows: TGTGCCACCAGCAGAGATTCGGGGTGGGTTCGTGAAAAACTGTTTTTT.

The chain joins TRBV6-1 to TRBJ2-7; D is perhaps TRBD1 (6 bases). Per germline, CDR1 MNHNS and CDR2 SASEGT. The CDR3 runs 13 residues. V was shortened by 10 bases and J by 3 bases, with 16 bases between the two germline ends. The CDR3 DNA sequence: TGTGCCACCCTCGGGACATTCCTCTACGAGCAGTACTTC. This gives the protein CATLGTFLYEQYF.

The V and J genes are TRBV25-1 and TRBJ2-1; 7 positions match TRBD2. CDR3 length: 16 residues. The trim removed 3 bases at V and 5 bases at J, leaving 10 bases unmatched. The germline gives CDR1 MGHDK, CDR2 SYGVNS. CDR3 coding DNA: TGTGCCAGCAGTGAGACGGCGGGAGCTCGCAACAATGAGCAGTTCTTC. Translated, it gives CASSETAGARNNEQFF.

In this sample, this clonotype turned up many times. The chain couples TRBV6-1 to TRBJ1-1; perhaps TRBD1 as D (5 bases). This CDR3 is 14 amino acids long. The germline V and J ends were trimmed by 5 bases and 2 bases, with 12 bases remaining between them. Germline-derived CDR1 and CDR2 are MNHNS and SASEGT. As DNA, the CDR3 is TGTGCCAGCAGTTGGTCGGGACTCAACACTGAAGCTTTCTTT. Encoded protein: CASSWSGLNTEAFF.

This clonotype was seen many times. V usage is TRBV28 and J usage is TRBJ2-7; 10 nucleotides line up with TRBD1. The CDR3 runs to 14 residues. Germline CDR1 MDHEN, CDR2 SYDVKM. J lost 7 bases, V lost 2 bases, and 5 bases had no gene match. The CDR3 sequence: CASSLMGQGNEQYF. DNA for the CDR3: TGTGCCAGCAGTTTAATGGGACAGGGGAATGAGCAGTACTTC.

This clonotype was picked up a small number of times. The V and J genes are TRBV6-1 and TRBJ2-7, with D uncertain. V was shortened by 4 bases and J by 3 bases, with 13 bases between the two germline ends. CDR1 and CDR2 from the germline V gene are MNHNS and SASEGT. This CDR3 region has 14 residues. The CDR3 sequence: CASSGIQNDYEQYF. The CDR3 nucleotides are TGTGCCAGCAGTGGAATACAGAACGACTACGAGCAGTACTTC.

CDR3 protein: CASSQIGPNSHEQYF. The CDR3 bases are TGCGCCAGCAGCCAAATTGGGCCAAACAGCCACGAGCAGTACTTC. The chain has TRBV4-1 and TRBJ2-7; D remains unclear. CDR3 length: 15 amino acids. Germline V gene lookup returns CDR1 MGHRA and CDR2 YSYEKL. V was cut by 2 bases and J by 5 bases, with 16 bases left in between.

Ten or more counts support this clonotype. In DNA form, the CDR3 reads TGTGCCAGCAGCAGCACACAGGGGTCCGAAGCTTTCTTT. Translation gives CASSSTQGSEAFF. V is TRBV7-2 and J is TRBJ1-1, with 7 bases identical to TRBD1. Germline V CDR1 and CDR2: SGHTA, FQGNSA. The CDR3 is 13 residues long. The V gene end was trimmed by 5 bases and the J gene end by 8 bases; junction bases not matched to a gene: 8.

This clonotype was seen repeatedly, ten times or more. This rearrangement joins TRBV6-2 or TRBV6-3 to TRBJ2-7; 7 bases map to TRBD1. V trimming: 2 bases; J trimming: 0 bases; junction bases outside the gene matches: 4. CDR1 is MNHEY, CDR2 SVGEGT, per germline. The CDR3 totals 15 residues. Here the CDR3 DNA reads TGTGCCAGCAGTTACCCTGGACAGGTCTCCTACGAGCAGTACTTC. This translates into CASSYPGQVSYEQYF.